This T cell receptor beta chain was recorded in a study of cytomegalovirus exposure and HLA in healthy donors. The PCR had 60 Vbeta and 13 Jbeta primers. Sequencing used immunoSEQ multiplex PCR; TCRdb keeps in-frame clones, though not all of them. Among roughly 120,000 clones, 65% to 80% were seen once, and the ten largest hold about 2.5%. Turning to this clone: Its target is unknown. The same CDR3 arises from other DNA sequences in this sample as well.

Study results and caveats: Some V segments, TRBV6-2 and TRBV6-3 among them, were indistinguishable and were therefore excluded. It was reportedly the case that the classifier diagnosed cytomegalovirus status with high specificity and sensitivity.

The CDR3 extends over 15 amino acids. Looked up from germline, CDR1 is SGHDT and CDR2 is YYEEEE. The ends lost 8 bases at V and 2 bases at J; junction bases unmatched: 10. The receptor was isolated from a woman aged 40 to 50 in good health and CMV-seropositive. V and J are TRBV5-6 and TRBJ2-5; 9 nucleotides line up with TRBD1. The specimen was PBMCs. In DNA form, the CDR3 reads TGTGCCAGTAGTCAAACAGGGGGCCCACAAGAGACCCAGTACTTC. Translating it yields CASSQTGGPQETQYF. The full variable domain, in which reference TRBV5-6 and TRBJ2-5 provide the parts outside the CDR3, is DAGVTQSPTHLIKTRGQQVTLRCSPKSGHDTVSWYQQALGQGPQFIFQYYEEEERQRGNFPDRFSGHQFPNYSSELNVNALLLGDSALYLCASSQTGGPQETQYFGPGTRLLVL.